These 11 T cell receptor beta chains share one sample of origin, sequenced in a study of identical twins. TCRdb analysed the 5' RACE reads with MiXCR anew, one entry per CDR3 protein. Of 1.5 million to 2 million distinct CDR3 sequences in the sample, roughly 35% were seen once. The specimen sequenced was cord blood. The receptors here all came from a newborn girl in good health.

Concerning this clonotype itself: The junction differs from germline at one of its ends, possibly a read error. V and J are TRBV4-1 and TRBJ2-3; TRBD1 matches 7 bases. Germline V gene data show CDR1 as MGHRA and CDR2 as YSYEKL. The CDR3 is 15 residues long. The CDR3 bases are TGCGCCAGCAGCCCTACAGGGGTCCGAGGAGATGCGCAGTATTTT. As protein: CASSPTGVRGDAQYF.

This clonotype was observed many times. The chain has TRBV7-2 and TRBJ2-3; 7 nucleotides agree with TRBD1. V lost 3 bases, J lost 2 bases, and 2 bases stayed unmatched. Germline V gene lookup returns CDR1 SGHTA and CDR2 FQGNSA. This CDR3 contains 14 residues. CDR3 sequence: CASSLDRNTDTQYF. CDR3 nucleotides: TGTGCCAGCAGCTTGGACAGGAACACAGATACGCAGTATTTT.

This sequence joins TRBV28 and TRBJ1-5; unclear D gene. V gave up 6 bases and J gave up 0 bases, with 9 bases separating them. The CDR3 sequence is 14 residues long. Germline assignment: CDR1 MDHEN and CDR2 SYDVKM. CDR3 bases: TGTGCCAGCAGGCTCGGGGTTAGCAATCAGCCCCAGCATTTT. As protein: CASRLGVSNQPQHF.

This sequence joins TRBV25-1 and TRBJ1-5; possible D gene TRBD1, 6 bases. Per germline, CDR1 MGHDK and CDR2 SYGVNS. V lost 2 bases to trimming and J lost 7 bases, with 12 bases between them. The CDR3 consists of 14 residues. The CDR3 spells CASSEGGRAQPQHF. The CDR3 DNA is TGTGCCAGCAGTGAAGGGGGGCGGGCGCAGCCCCAGCATTTT.

V and J are TRBV27 and TRBJ2-3, with 8 bases that match TRBD2. J gave up 6 bases and V 5 bases, and 13 bases lay outside the gene matches. Germline V gene lookup returns CDR1 MNHEY and CDR2 SMNVEV (reference sequence). The CDR3 extends over 16 amino acids. CDR3 loop: CASSGTAGALPDTQYF. As DNA, the CDR3 is TGTGCCAGCAGTGGAACAGCGGGGGCCCTTCCCGATACGCAGTATTTT.

The chain links TRBV2 to TRBJ2-5; perhaps TRBD2 as D (6 bases). Trimming shortened V by 2 bases and J by 7 bases, and 14 bases separated the two germline ends. The CDR3 has 14 amino acids. Germline CDR1 SNHLY, CDR2 FYNNEI. DNA of the CDR3: TGTGCCAGCAGTGAACTAGCGCCGGTGGGGACCCAGTACTTC. The encoded protein is CASSELAPVGTQYF.

This clonotype was seen ten or more times. The chain recombines TRBV24-1 with TRBJ2-1, with 11 bases lining up with TRBD2. The CDR3 consists of 15 residues. V dropped 1 base and J dropped 6; count of bases not matched to a gene: 1. The germline V gene encodes CDR1 KGHDR and CDR2 SFDVKD. The CDR3 spells CATSDLLAGANEQFF. CDR3 sequence (DNA): TGTGCCACCAGTGATTTACTAGCGGGAGCCAATGAGCAGTTCTTC.

This clonotype occurred a few times. The rearrangement joins TRBV7-8 to TRBJ2-1; 13 bases match TRBD2. Per the germline V gene, CDR1 is SGHVS and CDR2 is FQNEAQ. The CDR3 is made up of 16 amino acids. J lost 7 bases, V lost 7 bases, and 10 bases had no gene match. Here the CDR3 reads CASISTSGRLGNEQFF. For the CDR3, the DNA is TGTGCCAGCATTTCGACTAGCGGGAGGTTGGGGAATGAGCAGTTCTTC.

The rearrangement joins TRBV12-3 or TRBV12-4 to TRBJ2-2; D is unresolved. The V gene lost 6 bases and the J gene lost 3 bases, with 11 bases spanning the gap. CDR3 length equals 14 residues. The CDR3 sequence: CASSPPTYTGELFF. The DNA of the CDR3 is TGTGCCAGCAGCCCTCCCACGTACACCGGGGAGCTGTTTTTT.

The V gene is TRBV9, the J gene TRBJ1-6; no reliable D call. Per germline, CDR1 SGDLS and CDR2 YYNGEE. Trimming shortened V by 0 bases and J by 1 base, and 11 bases separated the two germline ends. The CDR3 runs to 17 residues. CDR3 protein: CASSVAGERSYNSPLHF. In DNA, the CDR3 is TGTGCCAGCAGCGTAGCCGGGGAACGGTCCTATAATTCACCCCTCCACTTT.

This clonotype was observed at least ten times. The chain is built from TRBV6-5 and TRBJ2-5, with no clear D. The CDR3 is made up of 12 amino acids. V dropped 2 bases and J dropped 11 bases, with 12 bases sitting between them. Looked up from germline, CDR1 is MNHEY and CDR2 is SVGAGI. CDR3 sequence (DNA): TGTGCCAGCAGTTACAGGTGGGGTGAGCAGTACTTC. Translated: CASSYRWGEQYF.